This entry describes one T cell receptor (beta chain). Other nucleotide sequences from this sample produce the same CDR3. Sequenced by immunoSEQ multiplex PCR; TCRdb stores in-frame clones only, minus some. The table lists 150,000 to 200,000 clones, roughly 82% of them singletons. This entry belongs to a study of blood T cell repertoires in COVID-19. Across the study: Sites across the United States, Italy and Spain contributed samples from acute and convalescent COVID-19.

The junction had 2 bases not matched to a gene; V was cut back by 3 bases and J by 4 bases. CDR3 length equals 12 residues. From germline, CDR1 is SQVTM and CDR2 ANQGSEA. The source is a man aged 35 to 55 who had recovered from COVID-19. The sample taken for sequencing was PBMCs or T cells enriched from blood (not recorded which). The J gene is TRBJ2-5, the V gene TRBV29-1, with 7 bases identical to TRBD1. In DNA form, the CDR3 reads TGCAGCGTTGATAGGGGGCGAGAGACCCAGTACTTC. Residues: CSVDRGRETQYF.